The 27 T cell receptor beta chains listed next were all sequenced from one sample in a study of cytomegalovirus exposure and HLA in healthy donors. Primers for the PCR totalled 60 Vbeta and 13 Jbeta. Method: immunoSEQ multiplex PCR; TCRdb's copy keeps in-frame clones and lacks some. The table includes roughly 180,000 clones, about three quarters detected once. The sample comprised PBMCs. The receptors here all came from a man between 18 and 35 years old in good health and CMV-seronegative.

The J gene is TRBJ2-3, the V gene TRBV19, with D possibly being TRBD2 (6 bases). The CDR3 covers 16 residues. The V gene's germline CDR1 is LNHDA and CDR2 SQIVND (reference sequence). The V end lost 3 bases, the J end lost 4 bases, and 17 bases lay between the germline ends. The chain's CDR3 is CASSIGRGFTADTQYF. CDR3 nucleotides: TGTGCCAGTAGTATCGGGCGGGGTTTTACCGCAGATACGCAGTATTTT.

The rearrangement uses TRBV5-4 and TRBJ2-7, with 9 bases matching TRBD1. The CDR3 has 14 residues. The junction had 5 bases not matched to a gene; V was cut back by 2 bases and J by 5 bases. Germline loops: CDR1 SGHNT, CDR2 YYREEE (reference sequence). This CDR3 is CASSLTGGMDEQYF. CDR3 DNA: TGTGCCAGCAGCTTAACAGGGGGCATGGACGAGCAGTACTTC.

J is TRBJ2-1 and V is TRBV13; 13 bases align to TRBD2. The CDR3 is made up of 20 amino acids. Per the germline V gene, CDR1 is PRHDT and CDR2 is FYEKMQ (reference sequence). Trimming took 5 bases from V and 1 from J; bases not matched to a gene: 14. The CDR3 bases are TGTGCCAGCAGCGGAGGTGGGGGACTAGCGGGATTGATATCCTACAATGAGCAGTTCTTC. Residues: CASSGGGGLAGLISYNEQFF.

The chain uses TRBV5-4 and TRBJ2-7, with 7 nucleotides matching TRBD1. With V trimmed by 3 bases and J by 2 bases, 8 bases remained unmatched. This CDR3 region has 15 residues. CDR1 is SGHNT and CDR2 is YYREEE in the germline V gene (reference sequence). CDR3 nucleotide sequence: TGTGCCAGCAGCTGGGCCGGGACAGCACCCTACGAGCAGTACTTC. Amino acids: CASSWAGTAPYEQYF.

CDR3 residues: CASSPPLRGSPEKLFF. For the CDR3, the DNA is TGTGCCAGCTCACCACCGCTCAGGGGATCCCCGGAAAAACTGTTTTTT. This sequence joins TRBV18 and TRBJ1-4, with TRBD1 as a possible D gene (6 bases). V was clipped by 0 bases and J by 8 bases, with 16 bases between them. Germline V gene sequence: CDR1 KGHSH, CDR2 LQKENI. This CDR3 comprises 16 residues.

The rearrangement uses TRBV2 and TRBJ1-5; tentatively, D is TRBD1 (6 bases). V gave up 6 bases and J gave up 0 bases, with 12 bases separating them. From germline, CDR1 is SNHLY and CDR2 FYNNEI. CDR3 length: 15 amino acids. The CDR3 spells CASRADSHSNQPQHF. The CDR3 DNA sequence: TGTGCCAGCAGGGCGGACAGTCATAGCAATCAGCCCCAGCATTTT. Variable domain in full (rest from reference TRBV2 and TRBJ1-5): EPEVTQTPSHQVTQMGQEVILRCVPISNHLYFYWYRQILGQKVEFLVSFYNNEISEKSEIFDDQFSVERPDGSNFTLKIRSTKLEDSAMYFCASRADSHSNQPQHFGDGTRLSIL.

This clone has more than one count but fewer than ten. CDR3 in amino acids: CASSRPGGEETQYF. Written as DNA, the CDR3 is TGTGCCAGCAGCCGGCCCGGGGGGGAAGAGACCCAGTACTTC. The chain recombines TRBV7-2 with TRBJ2-5; 8 nucleotides match TRBD2. From germline, CDR1 is SGHTA and CDR2 FQGNSA. The CDR3 has 14 residues. J was trimmed by 3 bases and V by 5 bases; bases with no gene match: 5. Using reference TRBV7-2 and TRBJ2-5 for the parts outside the CDR3, the full variable domain is GAGVSQSPSNKVTEKGKDVELRCDPISGHTALYWYRQSLGQGLEFLIYFQGNSAPDKSGLPSDRFSAERTGGSVSTLTIQRTQQEDSAVYLCASSRPGGEETQYFGPGTRLLVL.

V gene TRBV9 combines with J gene TRBJ2-7; weak D call: TRBD2 (6 bases). In germline, CDR1 is SGDLS, CDR2 YYNGEE. The CDR3 loop spans 13 amino acids. Trimming shortened V by 0 bases and J by 7 bases, and 11 bases separated the two germline ends. For the CDR3, the DNA is TGTGCCAGCAGCGTAGAAGGAGGGCGGGAGCAGTACTTC. It yields the protein CASSVEGGREQYF.

This chain links TRBV5-1 with TRBJ1-2, with D hard to call. This CDR3 region has 14 residues. Germline assignment: CDR1 SGHRS and CDR2 YFSETQ. Trimming took off 0 bases at V and 2 bases at J, with 8 bases between the two ends. The CDR3 sequence: CASSLAPENYGYTF. The CDR3, as DNA: TGCGCCAGCAGCTTGGCCCCAGAAAACTATGGCTACACCTTC.

This chain links TRBV5-1 with TRBJ2-1; 7 bases line up with TRBD1. Germline CDR1 and CDR2: SGHRS and YFSETQ. The CDR3 totals 14 residues. V dropped 3 bases and J dropped 8; count of bases not matched to a gene: 8. CDR3: CASSSRDTGDEQFF. The CDR3 nucleotides read TGCGCCAGCAGCTCACGGGACACAGGGGATGAGCAGTTCTTC.

The chain has TRBV27 and TRBJ2-1; TRBD1 is a possible D gene (5 bases). CDR1 and CDR2 (germline): MNHEY, SMNVEV (reference sequence). CDR3 length equals 13 residues. The ends were cut back, 3 bases at V and 8 bases at J, with 11 bases in the middle. DNA of the CDR3: TGTGCCAGCAGTTTCACGTGGGGCGATGAGCAGTTCTTC. This gives the protein CASSFTWGDEQFF.

This chain uses TRBV7-9 with TRBJ1-2, with unresolved D. The CDR3 contains 15 residues. Trimming pared 0 bases from V and 6 bases from J, leaving 14 bases between. Per the germline V gene, CDR1 is SEHNR and CDR2 is FQNEAQ (reference sequence). In nucleotides, the CDR3 is TGTGCCAGCAGCTTAGCAGGGCCGGGAGATAATGGCTACACCTTC. Its protein is CASSLAGPGDNGYTF.

The V and J genes are TRBV28 and TRBJ1-1; no reliable D call. V gave up 7 bases and J gave up 5 bases, with 17 bases separating them. CDR1 and CDR2 from the germline V gene are MDHEN and SYDVKM. The CDR3 has 14 residues. CDR3 nucleotides: TGTGCCAGCACCCACGGCGGAATCGGGACTGAAGCTTTCTTT. Its translation: CASTHGGIGTEAFF.

The rearrangement uses TRBV9 and TRBJ1-5, with D perhaps TRBD1 (5 bases). The CDR3 has 15 amino acids. V was cut by 2 bases and J by 0 bases, with 9 bases left in between. Germline-derived CDR1 and CDR2 are SGDLS and YYNGEE. The CDR3 DNA follows: TGTGCCAGCAGCGTTACAGGTACTAGCAATCAGCCCCAGCATTTT. Amino acids: CASSVTGTSNQPQHF.

The rearrangement links TRBV4-2 to TRBJ1-4; possible D gene TRBD1, 6 bases. The CDR3 has 17 amino acids. Germline V lookup: CDR1 LGHNA, CDR2 YNFKEQ. Trimming left V 0 bases short and J 1 base short, with 12 bases between. The CDR3 nucleotides are TGTGCCAGCAGCCAAGAAGGGACAAAGGGAACTAATGAAAAACTGTTTTTT. As protein: CASSQEGTKGTNEKLFF.

The V gene is TRBV27, the J gene TRBJ1-5; 11 bases line up with TRBD1. From germline, CDR1 is MNHEY and CDR2 SMNVEV (reference sequence). This CDR3 contains 18 residues. The V and J ends lost 8 bases and 9 bases, in that order; junction bases with no gene match: 21. CDR3: CASFQEGGQGEGKRPQHF. CDR3 sequence (DNA): TGTGCCAGCTTCCAAGAGGGGGGACAGGGGGAAGGTAAGAGGCCCCAGCATTTT.

The J gene is TRBJ1-1, the V gene TRBV27; 10 bases line up with TRBD1. This CDR3 is 15 amino acids long. With V trimmed by 6 bases and J by 3 bases, 7 bases remained unmatched. CDR1 and CDR2 from the germline V gene are MNHEY and SMNVEV (reference sequence). CDR3 amino acids: CASSRQGARYTEAFF. The CDR3 DNA sequence: TGTGCCAGCAGCCGACAGGGGGCTCGGTACACTGAAGCTTTCTTT.

This clone was counted a few times. CDR3 sequence reads: CASSPGSLEQYF. Here the CDR3 DNA reads TGTGCCAGCAGCCCGGGTAGTCTCGAGCAGTACTTC. The chain joins TRBV4-2 to TRBJ2-7; D gene unclear. The germline gives CDR1 LGHNA, CDR2 YNFKEQ. Trimming stripped 4 bases from V and 6 bases from J, with 10 bases between. This CDR3 comprises 12 residues.

The rearrangement links TRBV2 to TRBJ2-1, with D possibly being TRBD1 (7 bases). Germline V gives CDR1 SNHLY, CDR2 FYNNEI. This CDR3 contains 19 residues. Deletions cut 2 bases from V and 4 bases from J, with 24 bases between. This CDR3 is CASSERSTGTRSVYNEQFF. CDR3 DNA sequence: TGTGCCAGCAGTGAAAGGTCGACAGGGACTCGTTCGGTGTACAATGAGCAGTTCTTC.

J is TRBJ1-1 and V is TRBV29-1, with D perhaps matching TRBD1 (6 bases). The CDR3 has 14 amino acids. Germline lookup yields CDR1 SQVTM and CDR2 ANQGSEA. With 4 bases removed from V and 5 bases from J, the gap between germline ends came to 17 bases. This CDR3 reads CSVVQPGVGTEAFF. Written as DNA, the CDR3 is TGCAGCGTTGTTCAGCCAGGGGTGGGAACTGAAGCTTTCTTT.

This clone has more than one count but fewer than ten. The CDR3 protein is CASSLQGPANTEAFF. The CDR3, as DNA: TGCGCCAGCAGCCTACAGGGGCCGGCCAACACTGAAGCTTTCTTT. V gene TRBV5-1 combines with J gene TRBJ1-1, with 7 bases matching TRBD1. Looked up from germline, CDR1 is SGHRS and CDR2 is YFSETQ. Trimming cost V 4 bases and J 2 bases; bases outside gene matches: 8. The CDR3 length is 15 residues.

The V gene is TRBV19, the J gene TRBJ2-1, with D possibly matching TRBD1 (6 bases). CDR3 length: 13 residues. CDR1 LNHDA and CDR2 SQIVND come from the germline V gene (reference sequence). V lost 6 bases, J lost 12 bases, and 18 bases lay in between. The CDR3 is CASSPRPGHPQFF. The CDR3 DNA reads as TGTGCCAGTAGCCCGAGACCGGGACACCCGCAGTTCTTC.

A few counts support this clone. This chain connects TRBV28 to TRBJ2-7, with D possibly matching TRBD1 (6 bases). Germline loops: CDR1 MDHEN, CDR2 SYDVKM. The CDR3 extends over 14 amino acids. V dropped 2 bases and J dropped 4 bases, with 12 bases sitting between them. The CDR3 loop reads CASSLAGVEYEQYF. CDR3 nucleotides: TGTGCCAGCAGTTTAGCAGGGGTGGAGTACGAGCAGTACTTC. Looking up the rest from reference TRBV28 and TRBJ2-7 gives the full variable domain: DVKVTQSSRYLVKRTGEKVFLECVQDMDHENMFWYRQDPGLGLRLIYFSYDVKMKEKGDIPEGYSVSREKKERFSLILESASTNQTSMYLCASSLAGVEYEQYFGPGTRLTVT.

The rearrangement uses TRBV19 and TRBJ2-7, with 7 positions matching TRBD1. Germline values: CDR1 LNHDA, CDR2 SQIVND (reference sequence). The V and J ends lost 2 bases and 3 bases, in that order; junction bases with no gene match: 4. CDR3 size: 14 residues. CDR3 loop: CASSISAGGYEQYF. For the CDR3, the DNA is TGTGCCAGTAGTATATCTGCAGGGGGCTACGAGCAGTACTTC.

This clone was detected only a few times. The V and J genes are TRBV9 and TRBJ2-7, with a tentative D call TRBD1 (6 bases). Germline CDR1 and CDR2: SGDLS and YYNGEE. The CDR3 contains 14 residues. V lost 3 bases, J lost 4 bases, and 14 bases lay in between. Written as DNA, the CDR3 is TGTGCCAGCAGCGAATGGACAGACCCATACGAGCAGTACTTC. Its translation: CASSEWTDPYEQYF.

This clone is a singleton in its sample. V usage is TRBV6-6 and J usage is TRBJ2-5, with 10 bases that match TRBD1. The DNA matches TRBJ2-7 better at its end, which makes the J call doubtful. The germline V gene encodes CDR1 MNHNY and CDR2 SVGAGI (reference sequence). This CDR3 is built from 16 residues. Written as DNA, the CDR3 is TGTGCCAGCAGTTACTCCAAGGGACAGGGGTCGGGCGAGCAGTACTTC. Its protein product is CASSYSKGQGSGEQYF.

V gene TRBV7-6 combines with J gene TRBJ2-5; 11 bases match TRBD2. The J call could be wrong; TRBJ2-7 is a better fit for the DNA end. CDR1 and CDR2 from the germline V gene are SGHVS and FNYEAQ. The CDR3 is made up of 15 amino acids. This CDR3 reads CASSPLAGGSYEQYF. Written as DNA, the CDR3 is TGTGCCAGCAGCCCCCTAGCGGGAGGATCCTACGAGCAGTACTTC.